Each of the 27 T cell receptor beta chains below was sequenced from the same sample in a study of shared clonotypes between healthy human individuals. Profiling relied on immunoSEQ multiplex PCR, and the TCRdb table lists in-frame clones only, not all of them. The data show about 670,000 clones, with roughly 78% seen just once and 1.8% held by the top ten. Sequenced: memory CD4+ T cells sorted from blood. Subset denoted: CD45RA-negative fraction. These receptors originate from a woman younger than 45 in good health.

V and J are TRBV6-5 and TRBJ2-3; possible D gene TRBD1, 6 bases. CDR3 length: 11 residues. V lost 5 bases, J lost 10 bases, and 10 bases lay in between. The V gene's germline CDR1 is MNHEY and CDR2 SVGAGI. CDR3: CASSLQGAQYF. CDR3 DNA: TGTGCCAGCAGTCTACAGGGAGCGCAGTATTTT.

The chain uses TRBV19 and TRBJ2-2; 7 bases are a match to TRBD2. The CDR3 extends over 14 amino acids. V shed 5 bases, J shed 6 bases, and the junction held 6 bases outside the gene matches. Germline CDR1 reads LNHDA; CDR2 reads SQIVND (reference sequence). In DNA form, the CDR3 reads TGTGCCAGTAGTGCAATCCGGGGGGCCGGGGAGCTGTTTTTT. Translated, it gives CASSAIRGAGELFF.

V gene TRBV6-5 combines with J gene TRBJ2-2; possible D gene TRBD1, 6 bases. V dropped 6 bases and J dropped 6 bases, with 14 bases sitting between them. CDR1 and CDR2 from the germline V gene are MNHEY and SVGAGI. CDR3 size: 14 residues. This chain's CDR3 is CASRLQGRPGELFF. The CDR3 DNA reads as TGTGCCAGCAGACTGCAGGGGCGACCCGGGGAGCTGTTTTTT.

Comments on this clone: A far larger clone is only one base removed, so a read error is likely. The same CDR3 arises from other DNA sequences in this sample as well. The chain links TRBV4-1 to TRBJ1-5; D is unresolved. The CDR3 extends over 14 amino acids. The V end lost 0 bases, the J end lost 1 base, and 4 bases lay between the germline ends. In germline, CDR1 is MGHRA, CDR2 YSYEKL. CDR3 loop: CASSQEQSNQPQHF. The CDR3 bases are TGCGCCAGCAGCCAAGAACAGAGCAATCAGCCCCAGCATTTT.

CDR3 sequence (DNA): TGTGCCAGCTCACCCAACCCCGGAGCGGGAGTGTCTTACAATGAGCAGTTCTTC. Translating gives CASSPNPGAGVSYNEQFF. The V gene is TRBV18, the J gene TRBJ2-1; 8 nucleotides align to TRBD2. This CDR3 is 18 amino acids long. Germline CDR1 KGHSH, CDR2 LQKENI. V trimming: 3 bases; J trimming: 4 bases; junction bases outside the gene matches: 14.

This clone was counted a few times. The CDR3 is CATARPANNEQFF. CDR3 nucleotides: TGTGCCACGGCGAGGCCAGCTAATAATGAGCAGTTCTTC. The J gene is TRBJ2-1, the V gene TRBV2, with unresolved D. The germline V and J ends were trimmed by 10 bases and 7 bases, with 17 bases remaining between them. The CDR3 is 13 amino acids. The V gene's germline CDR1 is SNHLY and CDR2 FYNNEI.

The J gene is TRBJ2-1, the V gene TRBV5-1; 12 bases match TRBD2. With 7 bases clipped from V and 8 bases from J, the junction kept 10 bases outside the gene matches. This CDR3 is 15 amino acids long. CDR1 and CDR2 from the germline V gene are SGHRS and YFSETQ. The CDR3 protein is CASGGRLAGAHEQFF. The DNA of the CDR3 is TGCGCCAGCGGCGGGAGACTAGCGGGAGCTCATGAGCAGTTCTTC.

The CDR3 loop is CASSLPLGGEETQYF. For the CDR3, the DNA is TGTGCCAGCAGCCTTCCCTTGGGGGGGGAAGAGACCCAGTACTTC. The chain carries TRBV11-2 and TRBJ2-5, with TRBD2 identical over 7 bases. The CDR3 totals 15 residues. Germline CDR1 reads SGHAT; CDR2 reads FQNNGV. The ends lost 5 bases at V and 3 bases at J; junction bases unmatched: 9.

The rearrangement uses TRBV5-1 and TRBJ2-5; 7 nucleotides agree with TRBD1. Germline trimming cut 0 bases from V and 4 bases from J; bases unmatched to any gene: 6. Germline CDR1 and CDR2: SGHRS and YFSETQ. The length of the CDR3 is 15 residues. The CDR3, as DNA: TGCGCCAGCAGCTTGGACAGGGGTGGTGCAGAGACCCAGTACTTC. It is translated as CASSLDRGGAETQYF.

V and J are TRBV4-2 and TRBJ2-5, with TRBD1 identical over 8 bases. The germline gives CDR1 LGHNA, CDR2 YNFKEQ. V was pared by 4 bases and J by 5 bases, with 3 bases of the junction left unmatched. The CDR3 totals 13 residues. The CDR3 loop is CASSRNRGETQYF. For the CDR3, the DNA is TGTGCCAGCAGCCGGAACAGGGGGGAGACCCAGTACTTC.

This clone occurred a few times. The V call is TRBV5-4, the J call TRBJ1-2; D is ambiguous. Germline CDR1 reads SGHNT; CDR2 reads YYREEE (reference sequence). V was cut by 1 base and J by 2 bases, with 6 bases left in between. This CDR3 is 13 amino acids long. CDR3 nucleotide sequence: TGTGCCAGCAGCTTGTTGTCCAACTATGGCTACACCTTC. It yields the protein CASSLLSNYGYTF.

This clone was seen a handful of times. This sequence joins TRBV6-5 and TRBJ2-3; a weak D match, TRBD1 (5 bases). There are 14 residues in the CDR3. The germline V gene has CDR1 MNHEY and CDR2 SVGAGI. V was pared by 6 bases and J by 1 base, with 11 bases between. The CDR3 region is CASRKQDRTDTQYF. The CDR3 DNA reads as TGTGCCAGCAGGAAACAGGACCGCACAGATACGCAGTATTTT.

Remarks on this clone: The sample contains more than one DNA sequence encoding this CDR3. The chain is built from TRBV5-4 and TRBJ1-2; possibly TRBD1 for D (6 bases). Germline CDR1 is SGHNT and CDR2 is YYREEE (reference sequence). V was shortened by 4 bases and J by 6 bases, with 10 bases between the two germline ends. This CDR3 comprises 12 residues. The CDR3 DNA follows: TGTGCCAGCAGCCCCGGACAGAATGGCTACACCTTC. It codes for CASSPGQNGYTF.

The rearrangement joins TRBV18 to TRBJ2-1; the match to TRBD2 covers 11 bases. This CDR3 comprises 15 residues. Germline CDR1 and CDR2: KGHSH and LQKENI. V shed 4 bases and J 7 bases; nucleotides not matched to a gene: 6. For the CDR3, the DNA is TGTGCCAGCTCACTGACTAGCGGGACGGGGAATGAGCAGTTCTTC. This gives the protein CASSLTSGTGNEQFF.

The chain is built from TRBV15 and TRBJ1-2; D is perhaps TRBD1 (5 bases). The germline CDR1 and CDR2 sequences are LNHNV and YYDKDF (reference sequence). The CDR3 spans 15 residues. Trimming removed 0 bases at V and 7 bases at J, with 15 bases between. The CDR3 DNA sequence: TGTGCCACCAGCAGAGATCCATTAGGGGCACGTGGCTACACCTTC. It specifies CATSRDPLGARGYTF. Looking up the rest from reference TRBV15 and TRBJ1-2 gives the full variable domain: DAMVIQNPRYQVTQFGKPVTLSCSQTLNHNVMYWYQQKSSQAPKLLFHYYDKDFNNEADTPDNFQSRRPNTSFCFLDIRSPGLGDTAMYLCATSRDPLGARGYTFGSGTRLTVV.

A single count supports this clone. The J gene is TRBJ1-2, the V gene TRBV7-2, with a weak D call TRBD1 (5 bases). CDR1 and CDR2 from the germline V gene are SGHTA and FQGNSA. Trimming took off 5 bases at V and 8 bases at J, with 24 bases between the two ends. This CDR3 comprises 16 residues. CDR3: CASSPSDVQGIGGYTF. Written as DNA, the CDR3 is TGTGCCAGCAGCCCAAGCGACGTCCAGGGAATAGGCGGCTACACCTTC.

The CDR3 nucleotides are TGTGCCAGCAGTTTATACAGTAGCCCTAATGAAAAACTGTTTTTT. It specifies CASSLYSSPNEKLFF. The chain couples TRBV27 to TRBJ1-4; unclear D gene. CDR1 and CDR2 from the germline V gene are MNHEY and SMNVEV (reference sequence). The CDR3 runs 15 residues. V lost 1 base, J lost 3 bases, and 9 bases lay in between. Together with reference TRBV27 and TRBJ1-4, the CDR3 gives the full variable domain: EAQVTQNPRYLITVTGKKLTVTCSQNMNHEYMSWYRQDPGLGLRQIYYSMNVEVTDKGDVPEGYKVSRKEKRNFPLILESPSPNQTSLYFCASSLYSSPNEKLFFGSGTQLSVL.

This clone was counted only a few times. V usage is TRBV5-1 and J usage is TRBJ1-4; 9 bases align to TRBD1. The germline V gene encodes CDR1 SGHRS and CDR2 YFSETQ. The CDR3 loop spans 15 amino acids. Losses at the gene ends were 4 bases for V and 8 bases for J; bases not matched to a gene: 9. The CDR3 loop reads CASSHGDRDKEKLFF. The CDR3 coding sequence is TGCGCCAGCAGCCACGGGGACAGGGATAAGGAAAAACTGTTTTTT.

This clone was found a few times. The CDR3 region has the DNA TGCAGCGTTGAAGAGGGGACGCGGACCGGGGAGCTGTTTTTT. This sequence encodes CSVEEGTRTGELFF. J is TRBJ2-2 and V is TRBV29-1; D might be TRBD1 or TRBD2, each matching 5 bases. Germline-derived CDR1 and CDR2 are SQVTM and ANQGSEA. This CDR3 contains 14 residues. Trimming took off 0 bases at V and 5 bases at J, with 10 bases between the two ends.

The chain employs TRBV11-2 and TRBJ2-2; D is tentatively TRBD1 or TRBD2 (5 bases each). V was pared by 4 bases and J by 6 bases, with 15 bases between. The CDR3 has 15 residues. Germline assignment: CDR1 SGHAT and CDR2 FQNNGV. As DNA, the CDR3 is TGTGCCAGCAGCTCCGGGACCCATGGCGCCGGGGAGCTGTTTTTT. It yields the protein CASSSGTHGAGELFF.

The chain combines TRBV28 with TRBJ1-5, with a tentative D call TRBD1 (6 bases). From germline, CDR1 is MDHEN and CDR2 SYDVKM. CDR3 size: 13 residues. The V end was cut by 6 bases, the J end by 7 bases, with 13 bases between. CDR3 bases: TGTGCCAGCAGCAAACAGGGTCGCCAGCCCCAGCATTTT. Encoded protein: CASSKQGRQPQHF. The complete variable domain, with remaining parts taken from reference TRBV28 and TRBJ1-5, reads DVKVTQSSRYLVKRTGEKVFLECVQDMDHENMFWYRQDPGLGLRLIYFSYDVKMKEKGDIPEGYSVSREKKERFSLILESASTNQTSMYLCASSKQGRQPQHFGDGTRLSIL.

The chain employs TRBV28 and TRBJ2-4, with no clear D. The germline V and J ends were trimmed by 10 bases and 1 base, with 17 bases remaining between them. The CDR3 covers 15 residues. Germline assignment: CDR1 MDHEN and CDR2 SYDVKM. The CDR3 region is CATRTGLRAKNIQYF. The CDR3 DNA follows: TGTGCCACCCGGACCGGGCTTAGGGCCAAAAACATTCAGTACTTC.

The V gene is TRBV30, the J gene TRBJ2-7; a possible D gene is TRBD2 (5 bases). V was clipped by 4 bases and J by 2 bases, with 12 bases between them. Germline V gene sequence: CDR1 GTSNPN, CDR2 SVGIG (reference sequence). CDR3 length: 13 amino acids. CDR3 sequence reads: CAWTGIGPYEQYF. CDR3 nucleotide sequence: TGTGCCTGGACGGGAATAGGCCCCTACGAGCAGTACTTC. The complete variable domain, with remaining parts taken from reference TRBV30 and TRBJ2-7, reads SQTIHQWPATLVQPVGSPLSLECTVEGTSNPNLYWYRQAAGRGLQLLFYSVGIGQISSEVPQNLSASRPQDRQFILSSKKLLLSDSGFYLCAWTGIGPYEQYFGPGTRLTVT.

Comment on this clone: In the same sample, other DNA sequences code for this CDR3. The rearrangement uses TRBV18 and TRBJ1-4, with D possibly being TRBD1 (6 bases). The CDR3 is made up of 12 amino acids. Trimming took 4 bases from V and 7 from J, leaving 7 bases between them. The germline V gene encodes CDR1 KGHSH and CDR2 LQKENI. For the CDR3, the DNA is TGTGCCAGCTCACGGGACACTGAAAAACTGTTTTTT. Translated, it gives CASSRDTEKLFF.

In the case of this clone: This same CDR3 is encoded by further DNA sequences in the sample. This chain uses TRBV5-6 with TRBJ2-5; D gene uncertain. Germline-derived CDR1 and CDR2 are SGHDT and YYEEEE. V dropped 5 bases and J dropped 5 bases, with 7 bases sitting between them. This CDR3 spans 11 amino acids. CDR3 nucleotides: TGTGCCAGCAGTCTAAGGGAGACCCAGTACTTC. Residues: CASSLRETQYF.

J is TRBJ2-7 and V is TRBV9, with D maybe TRBD2 (5 bases). This CDR3 is 16 amino acids long. Germline V lookup: CDR1 SGDLS, CDR2 YYNGEE. V shed 3 bases and J shed 2 bases, with 18 bases lying between them. The CDR3 reads CASSEGEIAGAYEQYF. Here the CDR3 DNA reads TGTGCCAGCAGCGAGGGAGAGATCGCCGGCGCCTACGAGCAGTACTTC.

The chain combines TRBV27 with TRBJ2-2; perhaps TRBD2 as D (5 bases). Per the germline V gene, CDR1 is MNHEY and CDR2 is SMNVEV (reference sequence). V dropped 3 bases and J dropped 3 bases, with 14 bases sitting between them. This CDR3 region has 16 residues. The CDR3 sequence: CASSLRLAKHTGELFF. DNA for the CDR3: TGTGCCAGCAGTTTGAGGTTAGCGAAACACACCGGGGAGCTGTTTTTT.